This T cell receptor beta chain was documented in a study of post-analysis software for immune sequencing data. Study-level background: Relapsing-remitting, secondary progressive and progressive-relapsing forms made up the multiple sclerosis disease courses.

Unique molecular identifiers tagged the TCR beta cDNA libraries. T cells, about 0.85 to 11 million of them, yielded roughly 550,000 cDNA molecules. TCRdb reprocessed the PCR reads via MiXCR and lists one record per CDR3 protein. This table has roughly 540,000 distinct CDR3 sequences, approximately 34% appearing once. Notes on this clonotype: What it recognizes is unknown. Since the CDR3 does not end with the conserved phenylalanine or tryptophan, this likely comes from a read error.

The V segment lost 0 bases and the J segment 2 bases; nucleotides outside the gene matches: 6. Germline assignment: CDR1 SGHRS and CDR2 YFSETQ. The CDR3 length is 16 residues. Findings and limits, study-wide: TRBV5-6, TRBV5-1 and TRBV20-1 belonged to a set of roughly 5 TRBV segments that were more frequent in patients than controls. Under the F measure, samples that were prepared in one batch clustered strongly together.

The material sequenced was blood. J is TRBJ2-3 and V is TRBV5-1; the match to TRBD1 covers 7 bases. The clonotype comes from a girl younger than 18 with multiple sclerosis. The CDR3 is CASSLEGAPITDTQYL. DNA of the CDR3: TGCGCCAGCAGCTTGGAGGGGGCGCCGATCACAGATACGCAGTATTTG.